This entry lists 22 T cell receptor beta chains sequenced from one sample in a study of blood T cell repertoires in COVID-19. Some clones are missing from TCRdb's copy, which holds only in-frame ones; the method was immunoSEQ multiplex PCR. The profile shows 300,000 to 350,000 clones, around 85% of them singletons. The source material was PBMCs or T cells enriched from blood (not recorded which). All receptors come from a man aged 30 to 45 who had recovered from COVID-19.

The chain has TRBV12-3 or TRBV12-4 and TRBJ2-2; D is unclear. The CDR3 sequence is 13 residues long. V was trimmed by 3 bases and J by 6 bases, leaving 8 bases between them. As DNA, the CDR3 is TGTGCCAGCAGTTTTGGCTTCTCCGGGGAGCTGTTTTTT. Encoded protein: CASSFGFSGELFF.

The rearrangement joins TRBV30 to TRBJ1-2; D may be TRBD1 (6 bases). Germline values: CDR1 GTSNPN, CDR2 SVGIG (reference sequence). V lost 5 bases and J lost 4, with 20 bases in between. CDR3 length equals 15 residues. In nucleotides, the CDR3 is TGTGCCTGGGGGGGCTCCATGGGCAGAGTCTATGGCTACACCTTC. Translation: CAWGGSMGRVYGYTF.

The chain carries TRBV9 and TRBJ1-6, with a tentative D call TRBD1 (5 bases). CDR1 is SGDLS, CDR2 YYNGEE, per germline. V was clipped by 3 bases and J by 5 bases, with 9 bases between them. This CDR3 region has 14 residues. The CDR3 nucleotides read TGTGCCAGCAGCGAAGGGGTCAATAATTCACCCCTCCACTTT. Amino acids: CASSEGVNNSPLHF.

The V call is TRBV5-4, the J call TRBJ2-2; unclear D gene. Trimming shortened V by 2 bases and J by 7 bases, and 6 bases separated the two germline ends. Germline values: CDR1 SGHNT, CDR2 YYREEE (reference sequence). This CDR3 contains 12 residues. The CDR3: CASSFPRGELFF. The DNA for the CDR3 is TGTGCCAGCAGCTTCCCCCGCGGGGAGCTGTTTTTT.

Here the CDR3 reads CASSPTDYSNQPQHF. For the CDR3, the DNA is TGTGCCAGTAGTCCTACAGATTATAGCAATCAGCCCCAGCATTTT. J is TRBJ1-5 and V is TRBV19; D call uncertain. The CDR3 is 15 residues long. With 5 bases removed from V and 0 bases from J, the gap between germline ends came to 11 bases. Germline V lookup: CDR1 LNHDA, CDR2 SQIVND (reference sequence).

On this clone: One end of the junction varies from germline; a read error may be responsible. The CDR3 nucleotides read TGTGCCAGCTCCCCACCAGGACGGGGAACTCAAGAGACCCAGTACTTC. Translation gives CASSPPGRGTQETQYF. The genes are TRBV18 and TRBJ2-5, with D perhaps matching TRBD2 (5 bases). From germline, CDR1 is KGHSH and CDR2 LQKENI. The CDR3 is made up of 16 amino acids.

The V and J genes are TRBV7-8 and TRBJ2-7; 9 positions match TRBD1. V shed 5 bases and J 7 bases; nucleotides not matched to a gene: 12. This CDR3 is built from 15 residues. CDR1 is SGHVS and CDR2 is FQNEAQ in the germline V gene. The CDR3 loop reads CASSRSGGQGGEQYF. The CDR3 DNA sequence: TGTGCCAGCAGCCGATCAGGGGGACAGGGTGGGGAGCAGTACTTC. The whole variable domain, remainder taken from reference TRBV7-8 and TRBJ2-7, is GAGVSQSPRYKVAKRGQDVALRCDPISGHVSLFWYQQALGQGPEFLTYFQNEAQLDKSGLPSDRFFAERPEGSVSTLKIQRTQQEDSAVYLCASSRSGGQGGEQYFGPGTRLTVT.

The J gene is TRBJ2-1, the V gene TRBV7-2, with a tentative D call TRBD2 (7 bases). Germline-derived CDR1 and CDR2 are SGHTA and FQGNSA. The V end lost 1 base, the J end lost 2 bases, and 9 bases lay between the germline ends. The CDR3 runs to 15 residues. The CDR3 DNA reads as TGTGCCAGCAGCTTAGGAGGGGGGGCCTACAATGAGCAGTTCTTC. It specifies CASSLGGGAYNEQFF.

The rearrangement links TRBV30 to TRBJ1-1; tentative D call: TRBD1 (5 bases). Deletions cut 4 bases from V and 0 bases from J, with 9 bases between. CDR3 length equals 13 residues. In germline, CDR1 is GTSNPN, CDR2 SVGIG (reference sequence). CDR3 in amino acids: CAWTQGMNTEAFF. CDR3 DNA: TGTGCCTGGACTCAGGGAATGAACACTGAAGCTTTCTTT.

The CDR3 loop reads CASMNRSGNTIYF. In DNA form, the CDR3 reads TGTGCCAGTATGAACAGGTCTGGAAACACCATATATTTT. The chain carries TRBV19 and TRBJ1-3; tentative D call: TRBD1 (5 bases). The germline V gene encodes CDR1 LNHDA and CDR2 SQIVND (reference sequence). V dropped 7 bases and J dropped 1 base, with 8 bases sitting between them. CDR3 length equals 13 residues.

The sample holds a few counts of this clone. V usage is TRBV5-5 and J usage is TRBJ1-2; D not resolved. The V end was cut by 3 bases, the J end by 2 bases, with 11 bases between. CDR3 length equals 14 residues. The germline gives CDR1 SGHKS, CDR2 YYEKEE (reference sequence). CDR3 nucleotides: TGTGCCAGCAGCTGGCCGGGAAGGAACTATGGCTACACCTTC. As protein: CASSWPGRNYGYTF.

This chain connects TRBV5-4 to TRBJ1-1, with 9 positions matching TRBD1. Losses at the gene ends were 4 bases for V and 1 base for J; bases not matched to a gene: 5. CDR3 length: 15 residues. Per the germline V gene, CDR1 is SGHNT and CDR2 is YYREEE (reference sequence). The CDR3 DNA sequence: TGTGCCAGCAGCGCCGACAGGGGGGGGAACACTGAAGCTTTCTTT. Its translation is CASSADRGGNTEAFF.

The chain recombines TRBV12-5 with TRBJ1-6; tentatively, D is TRBD1 (5 bases). CDR3 size: 21 residues. The germline V gene has CDR1 LGHNT and CDR2 FRNRAP. V was clipped by 0 bases and J by 6 bases, with 27 bases between them. The CDR3 is CASGLVQFPQETRLGNSPLHF. Written as DNA, the CDR3 is TGTGCTAGTGGTTTGGTACAATTCCCACAGGAGACTCGCCTAGGTAATTCACCCCTCCACTTT.

This chain joins TRBV5-6 and TRBJ2-1, with 8 nucleotides matching TRBD1. V was clipped by 4 bases and J by 7 bases; unmatched bases: 13. Germline V lookup: CDR1 SGHDT, CDR2 YYEEEE. The CDR3 is 16 amino acids. DNA for the CDR3: TGTGCCAGCAGCCCACCGCGACCGGACAGGGCTAATGAGCAGTTCTTC. Translated: CASSPPRPDRANEQFF. Full variable domain (missing parts from reference TRBV5-6 and TRBJ2-1): DAGVTQSPTHLIKTRGQQVTLRCSPKSGHDTVSWYQQALGQGPQFIFQYYEEEERQRGNFPDRFSGHQFPNYSSELNVNALLLGDSALYLCASSPPRPDRANEQFFGPGTRLTVL.

This clone was recorded a few times. The genes are TRBV2 and TRBJ2-1; TRBD2 aligns across 12 bases. The V and J ends lost 4 bases and 4 bases, in that order; junction bases with no gene match: 8. The germline gives CDR1 SNHLY, CDR2 FYNNEI. CDR3 length: 17 residues. CDR3 DNA: TGTGCCAGCAGTGCTAGCGGGGGGGCCGGAGGGTACAATGAGCAGTTCTTC. Translating it yields CASSASGGAGGYNEQFF.

The V call is TRBV5-5, the J call TRBJ1-1, with D maybe TRBD1 (6 bases). The CDR3 length is 13 residues. CDR1 and CDR2 (germline): SGHKS, YYEKEE (reference sequence). The V and J ends lost 0 bases and 5 bases respectively, with 8 bases between them. In DNA form, the CDR3 reads TGTGCCAGCAGCTTGGTTCAGGGGACTGAAGCTTTCTTT. Encoded protein: CASSLVQGTEAFF.

The chain couples TRBV9 to TRBJ2-3; 8 bases line up with TRBD1. The trim removed 4 bases at V and 2 bases at J, leaving 6 bases unmatched. The CDR3 covers 15 residues. Germline CDR1 and CDR2: SGDLS and YYNGEE. CDR3 region: CASSLPGGPTDTQYF. The CDR3 DNA follows: TGTGCCAGCAGCTTACCAGGGGGCCCCACAGATACGCAGTATTTT.

This chain uses TRBV4-1 with TRBJ1-5; D ambiguous. The CDR3 sequence is 15 residues long. CDR1 and CDR2 (germline): MGHRA, YSYEKL. V was cut by 3 bases and J by 0 bases, with 9 bases left in between. CDR3 sequence: CASSQVTDSNQPQHF. In DNA, the CDR3 is TGCGCCAGCAGCCAGGTGACTGATAGCAATCAGCCCCAGCATTTT.

This sequence joins TRBV5-1 and TRBJ2-5, with TRBD2 identical over 15 bases. CDR1 and CDR2 from the germline V gene are SGHRS and YFSETQ. The trim removed 3 bases at V and 5 bases at J, leaving 5 bases unmatched. This CDR3 is 16 amino acids long. The CDR3 sequence is CASSYGLAGGRETQYF. CDR3 bases: TGCGCCAGCAGCTATGGACTAGCGGGGGGGCGGGAGACCCAGTACTTC.

The rearrangement links TRBV13 to TRBJ2-7; 8 bases line up with TRBD1. V lost 4 bases and J lost 1; bases outside the gene matches: 9. Germline assignment: CDR1 PRHDT and CDR2 FYEKMQ (reference sequence). The CDR3 spans 16 residues. CDR3 protein: CASSSFGQGWSYEQYF. In nucleotides, the CDR3 is TGTGCCAGCAGCTCCTTCGGACAGGGTTGGTCCTACGAGCAGTACTTC.

The count of this clone is one. The chain carries TRBV4-3 and TRBJ1-6; 7 bases are a match to TRBD1. This CDR3 comprises 14 residues. The germline V gene encodes CDR1 LGHNA and CDR2 YSLEER. V lost 1 base to trimming and J lost 15 bases; unmatched junction nucleotides: 9. The CDR3 DNA follows: TGCGCCAGCAGCCAAGGGACAGGTCCAGGGGACCTCCACTTT. Its translation is CASSQGTGPGDLHF.

This chain joins TRBV7-2 and TRBJ2-1; a weak D match, TRBD1 (6 bases). Germline V gene data show CDR1 as SGHTA and CDR2 as FQGNSA. This CDR3 comprises 13 residues. V was clipped by 7 bases and J by 12 bases, with 19 bases between them. CDR3 in amino acids: CASTHLGAEAQFF. In DNA, the CDR3 is TGTGCCAGCACCCACCTGGGGGCGGAAGCGCAGTTCTTC.